The 22 T cell receptor beta chains given below trace back to one sample, sequenced in a study of blood T cell repertoires in COVID-19. The data were produced by immunoSEQ multiplex PCR, yet TCRdb's version contains in-frame clones alone and is incomplete. There are approximately 77,000 clones in the sample; 80% occur only once, and 4% to 6% lies in the top ten. The sequenced sample consisted of peripheral blood. Source of these receptors: a woman aged 70-85 years with acute or convalescent COVID-19.

This clone has more than one count but fewer than ten. V gene TRBV10-1 combines with J gene TRBJ1-5; perhaps TRBD1 as D (6 bases). In germline, CDR1 is WNHNN, CDR2 SYGVQD (reference sequence). The CDR3 sequence is 13 residues long. V lost 9 bases, J lost 2 bases, and 11 bases lay in between. The CDR3, as DNA: TGCGCCAGTGCAGGGGTAGGCAATCAGCCCCAGCATTTT. Amino acids: CASAGVGNQPQHF.

The genes are TRBV6-6 and TRBJ2-1; TRBD1 matches at 7 bases. V trimming: 10 bases; J trimming: 6 bases; junction bases outside the gene matches: 9. This CDR3 contains 13 residues. Germline V lookup: CDR1 MNHNY, CDR2 SVGAGI (reference sequence). CDR3 residues: CATGVSGGNEQFF. DNA of the CDR3: TGTGCCACAGGCGTTTCAGGGGGCAATGAGCAGTTCTTC.

The genes are TRBV6-6 and TRBJ1-3, with D possibly being TRBD1 (6 bases). The CDR3 extends over 15 amino acids. CDR1 and CDR2 from the germline V gene are MNHNY and SVGAGI (reference sequence). Trimming pared 5 bases from V and 0 bases from J, leaving 11 bases between. CDR3 sequence reads: CASSPWTVSGNTIYF. DNA of the CDR3: TGTGCCAGCAGTCCCTGGACAGTCTCTGGAAACACCATATATTTT.

The gene calls are TRBV7-6 and TRBJ2-5; 7 positions agree with TRBD2. Germline assignment: CDR1 SGHVS and CDR2 FNYEAQ. The trim removed 5 bases at V and 5 bases at J, leaving 8 bases unmatched. The CDR3 covers 14 residues. The CDR3 sequence is CASSLGGGRETQYF. Here the CDR3 DNA reads TGTGCCAGCAGCCTAGGCGGGGGTCGCGAGACCCAGTACTTC.

The chain carries TRBV24-1 and TRBJ2-4, with D possibly matching TRBD1 (6 bases). With 3 bases removed from V and 4 bases from J, the gap between germline ends came to 12 bases. Germline CDR1 reads KGHDR; CDR2 reads SFDVKD. This CDR3 comprises 15 residues. CDR3 residues: CATSDLPTGKNIQYF. The CDR3 DNA reads TGTGCCACCAGTGATCTCCCGACAGGTAAAAACATTCAGTACTTC.

The CDR3 nucleotides read TGCAGCGTTGAAGGTAGCGATGCCCGGGTGGATACGCAGTATTTT. As protein: CSVEGSDARVDTQYF. The V gene is TRBV29-1, the J gene TRBJ2-3; D is possibly TRBD2 (5 bases). Trimming removed 1 base at V and 6 bases at J, with 17 bases between. This CDR3 is 15 amino acids long. CDR1 and CDR2 from the germline V gene are SQVTM and ANQGSEA.

This clone has just a few counts. The chain joins TRBV7-8 to TRBJ1-6, with 11 nucleotides matching TRBD1. V lost 5 bases and J lost 5; bases outside the gene matches: 5. There are 16 residues in the CDR3. Germline assignment: CDR1 SGHVS and CDR2 FQNEAQ. The DNA of the CDR3 is TGTGCCAGCAGCAGGGACAGGGGGAGCGATAATTCACCCCTCCACTTT. This gives the protein CASSRDRGSDNSPLHF.

This clone was detected only a few times. The chain couples TRBV6-5 to TRBJ1-6, with 9 bases matching TRBD1. The CDR3 is made up of 15 amino acids. With V trimmed by 6 bases and J by 6 bases, 6 bases remained unmatched. CDR1 is MNHEY and CDR2 is SVGAGI in the germline V gene. DNA for the CDR3: TGTGCCAGCAGCCCCGGGACAGGGAGTAATTCACCCCTCCACTTT. It encodes CASSPGTGSNSPLHF.

This clone occurred once. The J gene is TRBJ1-1, the V gene TRBV18; the D is unclear. Germline lookup yields CDR1 KGHSH and CDR2 LQKENI. The CDR3 runs 13 residues. V lost 3 bases to trimming and J lost 1 base, with 6 bases between them. CDR3 residues: CASSPPENTEAFF. In nucleotides, the CDR3 is TGTGCCAGCTCACCCCCAGAGAACACTGAAGCTTTCTTT.

A single count supports this clone. The chain uses TRBV7-9 and TRBJ1-2, with unresolved D. V shed 5 bases and J shed 5 bases, with 6 bases lying between them. Germline V gene data show CDR1 as SEHNR and CDR2 as FQNEAQ (reference sequence). The CDR3 loop spans 11 amino acids. The CDR3 loop reads CASSATYGYTF. The CDR3 region has the DNA TGTGCCAGCAGCGCTACGTATGGCTACACCTTC. Variable domain in full (rest from reference TRBV7-9 and TRBJ1-2): DTGVSQNPRHKITKRGQNVTFRCDPISEHNRLYWYRQTLGQGPEFLTYFQNEAQLEKSRLLSDRFSAERPKGSFSTLEIQRTEQGDSAMYLCASSATYGYTFGSGTRLTVV.

This chain connects TRBV3-1 (or the pseudogene TRBV3-2) to TRBJ2-7, with 13 bases that match TRBD2. This CDR3 spans 16 amino acids. Trimming at V came to 1 base and at J to 6 bases, leaving 6 bases not matched to a gene. From germline, CDR1 is LGHDT and CDR2 YNNKEL (reference sequence). Written as DNA, the CDR3 is TGTGCCAGCAGCCAAGCCCTGACTAGCGGGAGGCTCGAGCAGTACTTC. As protein: CASSQALTSGRLEQYF.

The count of this clone is one. V is TRBV4-1 and J is TRBJ2-1; D might be TRBD2 (6 bases). This CDR3 has 15 residues. Trimming removed 6 bases at V and 2 bases at J, with 14 bases between. From germline, CDR1 is MGHRA and CDR2 YSYEKL. CDR3 amino acids: CASSPVSGAYNEQFF. The CDR3 coding sequence is TGCGCCAGCAGTCCTGTTAGCGGAGCCTACAATGAGCAGTTCTTC.

This clone has just one count. The chain combines TRBV3-1 (or the pseudogene TRBV3-2) with TRBJ1-1; 7 bases agree with TRBD1. CDR1 is LGHDT, CDR2 YNNKEL, per germline (reference sequence). V dropped 1 base and J dropped 3; count of bases not matched to a gene: 5. The CDR3 spans 15 residues. DNA for the CDR3: TGTGCCAGCAGCCAAGGACAGGGATGGGACACTGAAGCTTTCTTT. As protein: CASSQGQGWDTEAFF.

The V call is TRBV11-1, the J call TRBJ1-2; no reliable D call. V lost 0 bases, J lost 4 bases, and 12 bases lay in between. CDR1 SGHAT and CDR2 FQDESV come from the germline V gene (reference sequence). CDR3 length equals 15 residues. The CDR3, as DNA: TGTGCCAGCAGCTTAGCACTCGGGGTTAGCTATGGCTACACCTTC. This codes for CASSLALGVSYGYTF.

The chain uses TRBV7-8 and TRBJ1-1; the match to TRBD1 covers 8 bases. The CDR3 sequence is 14 residues long. The germline V gene encodes CDR1 SGHVS and CDR2 FQNEAQ. With 0 bases clipped from V and 6 bases from J, the junction kept 3 bases outside the gene matches. CDR3 sequence: CASSLAQGAAEAFF. DNA of the CDR3: TGTGCCAGCAGCTTAGCGCAGGGGGCGGCTGAAGCTTTCTTT.

V gene TRBV3-1 (or the pseudogene TRBV3-2) combines with J gene TRBJ2-3; D ambiguous. This CDR3 spans 13 amino acids. CDR1 is LGHDT, CDR2 YNNKEL, per germline (reference sequence). V gave up 2 bases and J gave up 1 base, with 4 bases separating them. The CDR3 DNA follows: TGTGCCAGCAGCCAACTAGGCACAGATACGCAGTATTTT. Encoded protein: CASSQLGTDTQYF.

By proportion, this clone is medium-sized. The J gene is TRBJ2-2, the V gene TRBV19, with D maybe TRBD1 (5 bases). V lost 7 bases to trimming and J lost 2 bases, with 11 bases between them. CDR1 and CDR2 (germline): LNHDA, SQIVND (reference sequence). This CDR3 comprises 14 residues. In DNA, the CDR3 is TGTGCCAGTACCCTGACAGTTAACACCGGGGAGCTGTTTTTT. Translating gives CASTLTVNTGELFF.

This chain links TRBV7-2 with TRBJ2-5; D is perhaps TRBD1 (6 bases). Germline assignment: CDR1 SGHTA and CDR2 FQGNSA. The V and J ends lost 4 bases and 3 bases respectively, with 15 bases between them. The length of the CDR3 is 15 residues. CDR3 bases: TGTGCCAGCAGCTGGACAGTCCTAGATAAAGAGACCCAGTACTTC. Encoded protein: CASSWTVLDKETQYF.

The chain joins TRBV19 to TRBJ1-1; 7 bases agree with TRBD1. The CDR3 spans 13 residues. CDR1 is LNHDA, CDR2 SQIVND, per germline (reference sequence). The ends lost 5 bases at V and 5 bases at J; junction bases unmatched: 5. CDR3 protein: CASSAQGVTEAFF. CDR3 DNA: TGTGCCAGTAGTGCTCAGGGGGTGACTGAAGCTTTCTTT. Based on the CDR3 plus reference TRBV19 and TRBJ1-1, the full variable domain is DGGITQSPKYLFRKEGQNVTLSCEQNLNHDAMYWYRQDPGQGLRLIYYSQIVNDFQKGDIAEGYSVSREKKESFPLTVTSAQKNPTAFYLCASSAQGVTEAFFGQGTRLTVV.

The gene calls are TRBV6-5 and TRBJ1-1; D perhaps matches TRBD1 (5 bases). The CDR3 runs 13 residues. The V gene lost 4 bases and the J gene lost 4 bases, with 10 bases spanning the gap. Germline assignment: CDR1 MNHEY and CDR2 SVGAGI. The CDR3 DNA reads as TGTGCCAGCAGTTGGGGCGACGGCACTGAAGCTTTCTTT. This gives the protein CASSWGDGTEAFF.

The chain carries TRBV12-3 or TRBV12-4 and TRBJ1-2, with D uncertain. Trimming took off 6 bases at V and 1 base at J, with 9 bases between the two ends. The CDR3 has 13 amino acids. The CDR3 DNA is TGTGCCAGCAGCTCCGGGGATAACTATGGCTACACCTTC. Translated: CASSSGDNYGYTF.

The J gene is TRBJ1-2, the V gene TRBV18; the D gene is possibly TRBD1 (5 bases). From germline, CDR1 is KGHSH and CDR2 LQKENI. The CDR3 is 16 residues long. V gave up 1 base and J gave up 0 bases, with 12 bases separating them. CDR3 nucleotides: TGTGCCAGCTCACCACTTGGGGGGAGGACTAACTATGGCTACACCTTC. Amino acids: CASSPLGGRTNYGYTF.